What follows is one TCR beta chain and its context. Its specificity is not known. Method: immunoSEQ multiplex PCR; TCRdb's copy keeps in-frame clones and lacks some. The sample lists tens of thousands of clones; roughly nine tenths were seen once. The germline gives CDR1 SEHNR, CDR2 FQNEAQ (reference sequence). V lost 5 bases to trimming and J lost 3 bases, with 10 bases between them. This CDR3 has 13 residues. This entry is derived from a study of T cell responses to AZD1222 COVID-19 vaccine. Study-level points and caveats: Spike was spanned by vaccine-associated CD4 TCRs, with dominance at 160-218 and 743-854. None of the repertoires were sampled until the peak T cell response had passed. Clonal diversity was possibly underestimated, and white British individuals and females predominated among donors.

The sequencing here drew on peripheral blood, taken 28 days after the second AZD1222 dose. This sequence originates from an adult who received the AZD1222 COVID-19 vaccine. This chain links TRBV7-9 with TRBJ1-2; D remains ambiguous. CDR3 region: CASSRDNHYGYTF. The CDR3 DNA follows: TGTGCCAGCAGCCGAGACAACCACTATGGCTACACCTTC.